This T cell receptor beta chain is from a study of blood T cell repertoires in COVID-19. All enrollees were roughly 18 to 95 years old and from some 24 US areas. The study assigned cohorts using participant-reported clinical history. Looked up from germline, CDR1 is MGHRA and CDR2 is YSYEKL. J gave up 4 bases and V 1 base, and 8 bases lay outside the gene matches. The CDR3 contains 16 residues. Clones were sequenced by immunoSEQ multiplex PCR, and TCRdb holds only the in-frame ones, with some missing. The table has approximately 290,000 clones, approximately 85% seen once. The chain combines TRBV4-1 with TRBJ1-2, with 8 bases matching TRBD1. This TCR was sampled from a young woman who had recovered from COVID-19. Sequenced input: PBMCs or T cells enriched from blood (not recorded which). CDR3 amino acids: CASSQGTGLGSYGYTF. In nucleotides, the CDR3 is TGCGCCAGCAGCCAAGGGACAGGGCTCGGCAGCTATGGCTACACCTTC.